Listed below are T cell receptor beta chains from one sample, sequenced in a study of T cell repertoires in cytomegalovirus infection. For these TCRs, the target antigens are not known. TCRdb used MiXCR to reprocess the reads, holding one entry per CDR3 protein. The table lists under 300,000 distinct CDR3 sequences, about 20% of them singletons. The material was cultured PBMCs, obtained from culture after CMV antigen stimulation. Source of these receptors: a human donor in good health (CMV status not recorded). Some clones in this sample may be carry-over from other donors' samples. Each CDR3 is given with its conserved first and last residue. D genes are given only for firm matches. Size values are once, few and many counts, or a class for expanded clones, and some rows have none.

D gene | J gene | clone size | V gene | CDR3 length | CDR3 protein | CDR3 DNA
- | TRBJ2-7 | few | TRBV11-2 | 14 | CASSLQYQGWEQYF | TGTGCCAGCAGCTTACAGTACCAGGGATGGGAGCAGTACTTC
- | TRBJ2-1 | many | TRBV7-9 | 14 | CASSWQRGDNEQFF | TGTGCCAGCAGCTGGCAAAGGGGCGACAATGAGCAGTTCTTC
- | TRBJ2-7 | few | TRBV7-9 | 14 | CASSLSGNSYEQYF | TGTGCCAGCAGCCTGAGCGGAAATTCCTACGAGCAGTACTTC
TRBD2 | TRBJ2-5 | many | TRBV7-2 | 15 | CASSSRDTSGSTQYF | TGTGCCAGCAGCTCACGTGATACTAGCGGGAGCACCCAGTACTTC
- | TRBJ1-1 | few | TRBV2 | 13 | CASIEVVGGEAFF | TGTGCCAGCATCGAGGTGGTAGGTGGTGAAGCTTTCTTT
TRBD2 | TRBJ2-1 | - | TRBV20-1 | 15 | CSASTGTSGYNEQFF | TGCAGTGCTAGCACCGGGACTAGCGGTTACAATGAGCAGTTCTTC
TRBD1 | TRBJ2-5 | many | TRBV7-2 | 12 | CASRTGVETQYF | TGTGCCAGCAGAACAGGGGTAGAGACCCAGTACTTC
- | TRBJ2-3 | many | TRBV11-2 | 10 | CASSAGEQYF | TGTGCCAGCAGCGCCGGGGAGCAGTATTTT
TRBD2 | TRBJ2-7 | many | TRBV7-2 | 16 | CASSRGSRASGYEQYF | TGTGCCAGCAGCCGGGGTAGTAGGGCTAGCGGGTACGAGCAGTACTTC
TRBD2 | TRBJ2-5 | many | TRBV7-2 | 17 | CASSLVASGRGQETQYF | TGTGCCAGCAGCTTAGTTGCTAGCGGGAGGGGGCAAGAGACCCAGTACTTC
TRBD1 | TRBJ1-6 | many | TRBV12-3/TRBV12-4 | 14 | CASRGTGGSSPLHF | TGTGCCAGCAGAGGGACAGGGGGCTCTTCACCCCTCCACTTT
- | TRBJ1-3 | many | TRBV7-2 | 13 | CASSYYSEDTIYF | TGTGCCAGCAGCTACTATTCGGAGGACACCATATATTTT
TRBD2 | TRBJ2-2 | many | TRBV7-2 | 17 | CASSSTPASGSTGELFF | TGTGCCAGCAGCTCCACCCCAGCTAGCGGGAGCACCGGGGAGCTGTTTTTT
- | TRBJ1-5 | - | TRBV6-2/TRBV6-3 | 13 | CASSKQENQPQHF | TGTGCCAGCAGTAAACAGGAAAATCAGCCCCAGCATTTT
- | TRBJ1-5 | - | TRBV19 | 16 | CASNKGGDLSNQPQHF | TGTGCCAGTAATAAAGGGGGGGATTTGAGCAATCAGCCCCAGCATTTT
TRBD2 | TRBJ2-3 | many | TRBV27 | 11 | CASATSGTQYF | TGTGCCAGCGCGACTAGCGGGACGCAGTATTTT
- | TRBJ1-4 | - | TRBV7-9 | 13 | CASTIRRDEKLFF | TGTGCCAGCACCATCAGGAGGGATGAAAAACTGTTTTTT
- | TRBJ1-2 | - | TRBV12-3/TRBV12-4 | 13 | CASSLLLNYGYTF | TGTGCCAGCAGTTTGCTGCTCAACTATGGCTACACCTTC
- | TRBJ2-7 | once | TRBV10-3 | 14 | CAIGPSLSSYEQYF | TGTGCCATCGGGCCCTCGTTAAGCTCCTACGAGCAGTACTTC
- | TRBJ2-3 | - | TRBV7-6 | 13 | CASSLISGDTQYF | TGTGCCAGCAGCTTAATCTCGGGAGATACGCAGTATTTT
TRBD1 | TRBJ1-4 | many | TRBV7-9 | 15 | CASSQTGNTNEKLFF | TGTGCCAGCAGCCAGACAGGGAACACTAATGAAAAACTGTTTTTT
- | TRBJ2-5 | few | TRBV15 | 16 | CATSRHRDPNLGTQYF | TGTGCCACCAGCAGGCACCGGGACCCCAACCTTGGGACCCAGTACTTC
TRBD1 | TRBJ1-1 | few | TRBV19 | 16 | CASSPQRQGAATEAFF | TGTGCCAGTAGTCCACAGCGACAGGGGGCTGCCACTGAAGCTTTCTTT
TRBD1 | TRBJ2-2 | - | TRBV6-1 | 15 | CASSRTGGDTGELFF | TGTGCCAGCAGCAGGACAGGGGGCGACACCGGGGAGCTGTTTTTT
TRBD2 | TRBJ2-6 | - | TRBV4-3 | 20 | CASSQVASGRRHYGANVLTF | TGCGCCAGCAGCCAAGTTGCTAGCGGGAGGCGTCATTATGGGGCCAACGTCCTGACTTTC
- | TRBJ1-2 | - | TRBV2 | 13 | CASSGTDLSGYTF | TGTGCCAGCAGTGGGACGGACCTAAGCGGCTACACCTTC
TRBD1 | TRBJ1-5 | - | TRBV6-1 | 16 | CASSYGRGRFNQPQHF | TGTGCCAGCAGTTACGGCAGGGGGCGGTTCAATCAGCCCCAGCATTTT
- | TRBJ2-1 | many | TRBV7-2 | 16 | CASSFLTGLLRNEQFF | TGTGCCAGCAGCTTCCTCACAGGGCTTCTACGCAATGAGCAGTTCTTC
- | TRBJ1-5 | few | TRBV19 | 13 | CASSIYSHQPQHF | TGTGCCAGTAGTATCTACAGCCATCAGCCCCAGCATTTT
TRBD1 | TRBJ1-2 | - | TRBV7-6 | 11 | CASSLGQGLLF | TGTGCCAGCAGCTTGGGACAGGGGTTGCTCTTC
TRBD1 | TRBJ1-2 | - | TRBV27 | 14 | CASRNGQGAYGYTF | TGTGCCAGCAGGAACGGACAGGGCGCCTATGGCTACACCTTC
TRBD2 | TRBJ2-4 | few | TRBV15 | 15 | CATSREIAGGYAQYF | TGTGCCACCAGCAGAGAGATAGCGGGGGGGTACGCTCAGTACTTC
- | TRBJ2-1 | few | TRBV13 | 15 | CASSYGELGSNEQFF | TGTGCCAGCAGCTACGGGGAGCTCGGCAGCAATGAGCAGTTCTTC
- | TRBJ2-1 | - | TRBV7-3 | 15 | CASSFQPTGYNEQFF | TGTGCCAGCAGCTTCCAACCGACAGGTTACAATGAGCAGTTCTTC
TRBD1 | TRBJ2-3 | - | TRBV15 | 16 | CATSSDQGARADTQYF | TGTGCCACCAGCTCCGATCAGGGGGCGCGGGCAGATACGCAGTATTTT
- | TRBJ1-2 | few | TRBV3-1 | 13 | CASSQERGVGYTF | TGTGCCAGCAGCCAAGAGCGGGGCGTTGGCTACACCTTC
- | TRBJ1-5 | - | TRBV12-3/TRBV12-4 | 15 | CASSLVGQGRQPQHF | TGTGCCAGCAGTTTAGTTGGGCAGGGAAGGCAGCCCCAGCATTTT
- | TRBJ2-1 | many | TRBV7-7 | 13 | CASSLAQWREQFF | TGTGCTAGCAGCTTAGCGCAGTGGCGTGAGCAGTTCTTC
- | TRBJ1-1 | - | TRBV18 | 13 | CASSQGLGTEAFF | TGTGCCAGCTCACAGGGATTGGGCACTGAAGCTTTCTTT
- | TRBJ2-2 | - | TRBV5-6 | 15 | CASSRVRGYTGELFF | TGTGCCAGCAGTAGGGTGCGGGGTTACACCGGGGAGCTGTTTTTT
TRBD1 | TRBJ2-4 | many | TRBV6-2/TRBV6-3 | 15 | CASSDPGQGGNIQYF | TGTGCCAGCAGTGACCCGGGACAGGGTGGAAACATTCAGTACTTC
TRBD2 | TRBJ2-3 | - | TRBV7-8 | 14 | CASILAGNTDTQYF | TGTGCCAGCATTTTAGCGGGGAACACAGATACGCAGTATTTT
TRBD2 | TRBJ2-2 | - | TRBV7-2 | 18 | CASSLVGTSGSYTGELFF | TGTGCCAGCAGCTTAGTCGGGACTAGCGGGAGTTACACCGGGGAGCTGTTTTTT
TRBD1 | TRBJ1-1 | many | TRBV6-1 | 13 | CASRGQGAGEAFF | TGTGCCAGCAGGGGACAGGGGGCGGGTGAAGCTTTCTTT
TRBD1 | TRBJ1-1 | many | TRBV7-9 | 15 | CASSMGQGSNTEAFF | TGTGCCAGCAGCATGGGACAGGGGTCGAACACTGAAGCTTTCTTT
- | TRBJ2-1 | many | TRBV7-3 | 13 | CASSLEMGGEQFF | TGTGCCAGCAGCTTGGAAATGGGAGGTGAGCAGTTCTTC
TRBD2 | TRBJ2-7 | - | TRBV12-3/TRBV12-4 | 15 | CASRRGLAGAYEQYF | TGTGCCAGCAGACGGGGACTAGCGGGAGCCTACGAGCAGTACTTC
- | TRBJ2-7 | - | TRBV7-2 | 15 | CASSLAGPLVGEQYF | TGTGCCAGCAGCTTAGCGGGCCCGTTAGTAGGTGAGCAGTACTTC
TRBD2 | TRBJ2-1 | few | TRBV12-5 | 17 | CASGLVLGLAGYNEQFF | TGTGCTAGTGGTTTGGTCCTGGGACTAGCGGGGTACAATGAGCAGTTCTTC
- | TRBJ2-2 | - | TRBV5-1 | 15 | CASSPRSSNTGELFF | TGCGCCAGCAGCCCGCGAAGTTCGAACACCGGGGAGCTGTTTTTT
- | TRBJ2-2 | few | TRBV15 | 15 | CATSSPGGPAGELFF | TGTGCCACCAGCAGTCCGGGTGGTCCAGCCGGGGAGCTGTTTTTT
- | TRBJ2-1 | - | TRBV15 | 14 | CATSRRGVYNEQFF | TGTGCCACCAGCAGGAGGGGGGTTTACAATGAGCAGTTCTTC